This TCR beta chain was captured in a study of blood T cell repertoires in COVID-19. About the research overall: Acute-phase and convalescent COVID-19 samples originated in the United States, Italy and Spain. Nucleic acid was either cDNA or gDNA, and it came from T cells, B-cell-depleted T cells, or PBMCs.

Original handling: Estimation of nucleated cell counts relied on the amplification of reference gene primers. The data were produced by immunoSEQ multiplex PCR, yet TCRdb's version contains in-frame clones alone and is incomplete. V and J calls and clone size are given by that table; D and trimming were obtained from the DNA. The table lists roughly 60,000 clones, approximately 83% of them singletons. V was pared by 8 bases and J by 9 bases, with 14 bases of the junction left unmatched. The germline V gene has CDR1 MNHEY and CDR2 SVGAGI. This CDR3 is built from 14 residues. This TCR came from a man aged 40-49 years with acute or convalescent COVID-19. The sequencing input was peripheral blood. This chain links TRBV6-5 with TRBJ1-2; 8 bases agree with TRBD1. CDR3 region: CASLDMDRVQRYTF. In DNA form, the CDR3 reads TGTGCCAGCCTTGACATGGACAGGGTCCAACGCTACACCTTC.